This TCR beta chain derives from a study of T cell repertoires in cytomegalovirus infection. Study at large: TCR beta signatures that were public indicated CMV infection and matching HLA type.

TCRdb used MiXCR to reprocess the reads, holding one entry per CDR3 protein. The sample includes some 300,000 distinct CDR3 sequences, around 10% seen only once; the top ten take around 2.5%. The ends lost 1 base at V and 2 bases at J; junction bases unmatched: 6. From germline, CDR1 is SGHTA and CDR2 FQGTGA. This CDR3 is built from 16 residues. A word on this clonotype: The antigen is undetermined.

Whole-study findings and limits: There were carriers of CMV plus the relevant HLA, and cumulative public TCR beta family frequency identified them.

The sequenced sample was PBMCs. V usage is TRBV7-3 and J usage is TRBJ2-3; 7 bases agree with TRBD2. This TCR was recovered from a human donor in good health (CMV status not recorded). Some clones in this sample may be carry-over from other donors' samples. CDR3 loop: CASSLIGGGLTDTQYF. CDR3 nucleotides: TGTGCCAGCAGCTTAATTGGCGGGGGTCTCACAGATACGCAGTATTTT.